Presented here are 18 T cell receptor beta chains from one specimen sequenced in a study of T-cell memory formation after mild COVID-19 (dated by TCRdb to about 2021). The library was prepared using 5' RACE. For sequencing, an Illumina NovaSeq 6000 was employed. Clones were called with MiXCR by TCRdb after fastp trimmed the public reads at Q25, and only in-frame beta chains were retained. Each record represents a unique CDR3 protein, reported with the most common genes and DNA among its rows. Across this sample there are about 420,000 distinct CDR3 sequences, with 23% seen only once. The ten largest clones take up over 10% of the sample. Sequenced sample: PBMCs or a T cell subset sorted from them (not recorded which). These receptors were taken from an adult woman who had mild COVID-19 (a few samples of this study predate the infection). The sample titles of this study are shuffled in the database, so cell type and time point are left out; the donor was told from shared clones.

The rearrangement links TRBV6-6 to TRBJ2-5, with TRBD1 identical over 9 bases. CDR1 is MNHNY, CDR2 SVGAGI, per germline (reference sequence). The J segment lost 3 bases and the V segment lost 5 bases, leaving 10 bases of the junction unmatched. The CDR3 has 16 amino acids. CDR3 DNA sequence: TGTGCCAGCAGTACGACCCGACAGGGGGGAAAAGAGACCCAGTACTTC. Its protein is CASSTTRQGGKETQYF.

The chain combines TRBV12-3 or TRBV12-4 with TRBJ1-6; D remains unclear. The CDR3 is 13 amino acids. V lost 1 base and J lost 7, with 5 bases in between. CDR3 DNA sequence: TGTGCCAGCAGTTTAGGGGCCAATTCACCCCTCCACTTT. It specifies CASSLGANSPLHF.

This clonotype was found a few times. The V gene is TRBV20-1, the J gene TRBJ1-2; possible D gene TRBD1, 6 bases. This CDR3 is built from 14 residues. V was clipped by 0 bases and J by 5 bases, with 13 bases between them. Germline CDR1 and CDR2: DFQATT and SNEGSKA (reference sequence). In DNA, the CDR3 is TGCAGTGCTAGAGATTGGGGGGGCCTGTATGGCTACACCTTC. Residues: CSARDWGGLYGYTF.

This clonotype was seen only a few times. The chain uses TRBV7-2 and TRBJ2-5; 9 nucleotides match TRBD1. The germline V gene has CDR1 SGHTA and CDR2 FQGNSA. Trimming cost V 5 bases and J 5 bases; bases outside gene matches: 6. The CDR3 runs to 14 residues. The CDR3, as DNA: TGTGCCAGCAGCGCCTCGGGACAGGGCGAGACCCAGTACTTC. Amino acid sequence: CASSASGQGETQYF. The full variable domain, in which reference TRBV7-2 and TRBJ2-5 provide the parts outside the CDR3, is GAGVSQSPSNKVTEKGKDVELRCDPISGHTALYWYRQSLGQGLEFLIYFQGNSAPDKSGLPSDRFSAERTGGSVSTLTIQRTQQEDSAVYLCASSASGQGETQYFGPGTRLLVL.

The chain employs TRBV25-1 and TRBJ1-3; no clear D. The germline gives CDR1 MGHDK, CDR2 SYGVNS. The CDR3 consists of 18 residues. The germline V and J ends were trimmed by 6 bases and 3 bases, with 24 bases remaining between them. The CDR3 sequence: CASSQTMAEPTYGNTIYF. DNA for the CDR3: TGTGCCAGCAGCCAAACGATGGCGGAGCCAACGTATGGAAACACCATATATTTT.

The chain employs TRBV25-1 and TRBJ1-5; perhaps TRBD1 as D (5 bases). The V end was cut by 3 bases, the J end by 5 bases, with 14 bases between. The length of the CDR3 is 15 residues. Germline lookup yields CDR1 MGHDK and CDR2 SYGVNS. This CDR3 reads CASSEGLGWDQPQHF. The CDR3 DNA reads as TGTGCCAGCAGTGAGGGGCTGGGCTGGGATCAGCCCCAGCATTTT.

The chain joins TRBV20-1 to TRBJ1-1; a possible D gene is TRBD1 (6 bases). This CDR3 is built from 14 residues. The germline V gene has CDR1 DFQATT and CDR2 SNEGSKA (reference sequence). The germline V and J ends were trimmed by 6 bases and 0 bases, with 14 bases remaining between them. CDR3: CSAPRGPLNTEAFF. In DNA form, the CDR3 reads TGCAGTGCACCCCGGGGGCCGTTGAACACTGAAGCTTTCTTT.

The sample holds many counts of this clonotype. The rearrangement uses TRBV25-1 and TRBJ2-7, with D perhaps matching TRBD1 (8 bases). The V gene's germline CDR1 is MGHDK and CDR2 SYGVNS. The germline V and J ends were trimmed by 2 bases and 4 bases, with 12 bases remaining between them. The CDR3 loop spans 14 amino acids. The CDR3 nucleotides read TGTGCCAGCAGTGAAGACAGGGGAGGGTACGAGCAGTACTTC. Translating it yields CASSEDRGGYEQYF.

This rearrangement joins TRBV5-1 to TRBJ1-1; D is ambiguous. Germline CDR1 reads SGHRS; CDR2 reads YFSETQ. This CDR3 spans 15 amino acids. The V end was cut by 4 bases, the J end by 2 bases, with 15 bases between. For the CDR3, the DNA is TGCGCCAGCAGCGTGGTCTCTCCCCCAAACACTGAAGCTTTCTTT. Protein: CASSVVSPPNTEAFF.

The V call is TRBV12-3 or TRBV12-4, the J call TRBJ1-3, with D uncertain. The CDR3 loop spans 15 amino acids. Trimming stripped 6 bases from V and 0 bases from J, with 12 bases between. The CDR3 region is CASRPTTVSGNTIYF. The CDR3 nucleotides are TGTGCCAGCAGACCCACGACGGTCTCTGGAAACACCATATATTTT.

This clonotype appeared many times. V is TRBV15 and J is TRBJ2-3, with TRBD2 as a possible D gene (5 bases). The CDR3 runs 16 residues. Germline values: CDR1 LNHNV, CDR2 YYDKDF (reference sequence). The ends were cut back, 2 bases at V and 1 base at J, with 13 bases in the middle. The chain's CDR3 is CATSRPSGGRTDTQYF. CDR3 coding DNA: TGTGCCACCAGCAGACCGTCAGGCGGGCGCACAGATACGCAGTATTTT.

The chain employs TRBV4-3 and TRBJ2-3; a possible D gene is TRBD1 (5 bases). The length of the CDR3 is 16 residues. Trimming shortened V by 0 bases and J by 5 bases, and 15 bases separated the two germline ends. Germline CDR1 is LGHNA and CDR2 is YSLEER. CDR3 DNA sequence: TGCGCCAGCAGCCAAGATGGGGCTATCGGAGAAGATACGCAGTATTTT. This encodes CASSQDGAIGEDTQYF.

This sequence joins TRBV27 and TRBJ1-1, with D possibly being TRBD1 (5 bases). Trimming took 5 bases from V and 1 from J, leaving 17 bases between them. This CDR3 is 16 amino acids long. CDR1 is MNHEY, CDR2 SMNVEV, per germline (reference sequence). CDR3 DNA: TGTGCCAGCAGTCGCGTAATGGGACGGGAGAACACTGAAGCTTTCTTT. Translated, it gives CASSRVMGRENTEAFF.

The chain carries TRBV24-1 and TRBJ1-1; perhaps TRBD1 as D (5 bases). Germline V gives CDR1 KGHDR, CDR2 SFDVKD. CDR3 size: 13 residues. V shed 9 bases and J shed 4 bases, with 14 bases lying between them. The CDR3 sequence: CATRRGEGTEAFF. In DNA, the CDR3 is TGTGCCACCCGACGAGGGGAAGGCACTGAAGCTTTCTTT.

This clonotype has a handful of counts. This chain joins TRBV5-1 and TRBJ2-2, with a tentative D call TRBD2 (6 bases). In germline, CDR1 is SGHRS, CDR2 YFSETQ. The CDR3 sequence is 15 residues long. V was shortened by 4 bases and J by 6 bases, with 16 bases between the two germline ends. In DNA form, the CDR3 reads TGCGCCAGCAGCCCCTGGGACTCCAGCCCCGGGGAGCTGTTTTTT. Amino acids: CASSPWDSSPGELFF.

This sequence joins TRBV5-1 and TRBJ1-4, with a weak D call TRBD1 (6 bases). Trimming cost V 4 bases and J 5 bases, with 12 bases left between them. This CDR3 comprises 14 residues. Germline CDR1 reads SGHRS; CDR2 reads YFSETQ. The CDR3 DNA reads TGCGCCAGCAGCCAGGGGACGGGAAATGAAAAACTGTTTTTT. The encoded protein is CASSQGTGNEKLFF. The full variable domain, in which reference TRBV5-1 and TRBJ1-4 provide the parts outside the CDR3, is KAGVTQTPRYLIKTRGQQVTLSCSPISGHRSVSWYQQTPGQGLQFLFEYFSETQRNKGNFPGRFSGRQFSNSRSEMNVSTLELGDSALYLCASSQGTGNEKLFFGSGTQLSVL.

As to this clonotype: A junction end diverges from the germline sequence, so it may reflect a read error. The chain combines TRBV18 with TRBJ2-7; 13 bases agree with TRBD2. The CDR3 has 18 amino acids. Germline V gene sequence: CDR1 KGHSH, CDR2 LQKENI. Here the CDR3 reads CACSPVSRGTSGNYEQYF. The CDR3 DNA is TGTGCCTGCTCACCTGTCTCCCGCGGGACTAGCGGGAACTACGAGCAGTACTTC.

This clonotype was counted between two and nine times. This chain connects TRBV7-9 to TRBJ2-1, with 8 bases lining up with TRBD2. The germline V gene encodes CDR1 SEHNR and CDR2 FQNEAQ (reference sequence). The length of the CDR3 is 16 residues. V lost 0 bases to trimming and J lost 9 bases; unmatched junction nucleotides: 10. The CDR3 region is CASSLATGLRGGEQFF. The CDR3 region has the DNA TGTGCCAGCAGCTTAGCCACGGGCCTCCGGGGGGGTGAGCAGTTCTTC.